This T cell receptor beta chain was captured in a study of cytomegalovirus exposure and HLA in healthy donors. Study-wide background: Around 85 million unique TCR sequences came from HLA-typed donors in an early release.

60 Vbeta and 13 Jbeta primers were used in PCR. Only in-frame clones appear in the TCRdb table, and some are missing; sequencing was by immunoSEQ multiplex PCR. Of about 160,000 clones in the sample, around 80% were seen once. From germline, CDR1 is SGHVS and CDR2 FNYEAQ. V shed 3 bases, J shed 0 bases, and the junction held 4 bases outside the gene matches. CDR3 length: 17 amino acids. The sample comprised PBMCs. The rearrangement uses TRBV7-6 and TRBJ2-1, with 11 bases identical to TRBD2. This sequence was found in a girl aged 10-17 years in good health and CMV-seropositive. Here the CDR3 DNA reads TGTGCCAGCAGCTTGCTAGCGGGGGGACTCTCCTACAATGAGCAGTTCTTC. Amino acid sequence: CASSLLAGGLSYNEQFF.